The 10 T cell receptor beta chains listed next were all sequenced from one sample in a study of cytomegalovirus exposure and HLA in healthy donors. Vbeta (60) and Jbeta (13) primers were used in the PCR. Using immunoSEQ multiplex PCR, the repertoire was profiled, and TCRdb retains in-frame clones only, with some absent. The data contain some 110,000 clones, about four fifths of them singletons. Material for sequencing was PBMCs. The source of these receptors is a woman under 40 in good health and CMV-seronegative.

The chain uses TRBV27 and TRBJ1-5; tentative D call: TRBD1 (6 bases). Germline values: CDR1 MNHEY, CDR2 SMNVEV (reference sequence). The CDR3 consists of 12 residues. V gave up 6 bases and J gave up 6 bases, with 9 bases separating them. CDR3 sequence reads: CASRRGGQPQHF. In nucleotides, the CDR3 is TGTGCCAGCAGACGAGGGGGTCAGCCCCAGCATTTT.

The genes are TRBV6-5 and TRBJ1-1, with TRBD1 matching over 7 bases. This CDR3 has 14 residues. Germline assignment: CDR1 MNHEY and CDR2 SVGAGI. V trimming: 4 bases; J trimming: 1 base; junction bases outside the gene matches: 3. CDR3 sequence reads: CASSSGQWNTEAFF. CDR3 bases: TGTGCCAGCAGTTCGGGACAGTGGAACACTGAAGCTTTCTTT.

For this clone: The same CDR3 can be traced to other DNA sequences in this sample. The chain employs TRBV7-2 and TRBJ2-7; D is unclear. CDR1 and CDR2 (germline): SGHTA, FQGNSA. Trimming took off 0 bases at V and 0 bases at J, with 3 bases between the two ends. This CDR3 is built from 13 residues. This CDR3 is CASSLASSYEQYF. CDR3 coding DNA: TGTGCCAGCAGCTTAGCTAGCTCCTACGAGCAGTACTTC.

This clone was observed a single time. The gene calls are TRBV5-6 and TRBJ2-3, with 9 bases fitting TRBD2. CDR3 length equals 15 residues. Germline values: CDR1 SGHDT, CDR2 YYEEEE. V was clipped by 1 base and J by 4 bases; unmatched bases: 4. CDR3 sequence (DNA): TGTGCCAGCAGCTTGCTAGCGGGAAGGGCAGATACGCAGTATTTT. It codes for CASSLLAGRADTQYF.

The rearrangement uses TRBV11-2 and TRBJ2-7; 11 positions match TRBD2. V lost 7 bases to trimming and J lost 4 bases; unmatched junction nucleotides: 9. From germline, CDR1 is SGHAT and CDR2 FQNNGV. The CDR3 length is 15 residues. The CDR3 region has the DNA TGTGCCAGCACCCCATACACTAGCGGGGGATACGAGCAGTACTTC. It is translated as CASTPYTSGGYEQYF.

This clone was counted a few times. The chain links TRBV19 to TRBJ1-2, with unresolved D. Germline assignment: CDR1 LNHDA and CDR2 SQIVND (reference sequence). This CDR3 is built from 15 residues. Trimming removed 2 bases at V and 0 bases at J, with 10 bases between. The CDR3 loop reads CASSISLNTNYGYTF. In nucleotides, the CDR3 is TGTGCCAGTAGTATATCCCTGAACACTAACTATGGCTACACCTTC.

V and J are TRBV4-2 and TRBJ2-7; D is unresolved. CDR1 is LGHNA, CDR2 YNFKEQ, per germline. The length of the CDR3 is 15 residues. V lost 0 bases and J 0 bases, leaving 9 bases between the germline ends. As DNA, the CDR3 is TGTGCCAGCAGCCAAGAAGTAAGGAGCTCCTACGAGCAGTACTTC. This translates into CASSQEVRSSYEQYF.

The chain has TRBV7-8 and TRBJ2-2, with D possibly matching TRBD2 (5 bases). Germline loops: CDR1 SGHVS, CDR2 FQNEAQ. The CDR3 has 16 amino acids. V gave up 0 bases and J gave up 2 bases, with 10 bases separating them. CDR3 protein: CASSLAPLANTGELFF. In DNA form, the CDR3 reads TGTGCCAGCAGCTTAGCGCCCCTAGCAAACACCGGGGAGCTGTTTTTT.

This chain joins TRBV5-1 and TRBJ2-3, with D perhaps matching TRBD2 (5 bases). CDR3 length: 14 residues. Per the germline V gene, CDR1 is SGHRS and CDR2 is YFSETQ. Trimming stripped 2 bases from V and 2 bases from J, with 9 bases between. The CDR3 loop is CASSLAVLTDTQYF. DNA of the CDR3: TGCGCCAGCAGCTTAGCGGTACTCACAGATACGCAGTATTTT.

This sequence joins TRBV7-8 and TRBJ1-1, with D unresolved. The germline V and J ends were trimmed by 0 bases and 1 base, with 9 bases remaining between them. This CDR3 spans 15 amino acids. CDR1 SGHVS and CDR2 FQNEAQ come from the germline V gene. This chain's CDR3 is CASSLANPPNTEAFF. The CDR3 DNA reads TGTGCCAGCAGCTTAGCTAATCCCCCGAACACTGAAGCTTTCTTT.